The following is a T cell receptor beta chain sequence with its context. Its antigen is unknown. PCR amplification relied on 60 Vbeta primers (plus 13 Jbeta primers). Repertoires were generated with immunoSEQ multiplex PCR, while TCRdb's copy carries only in-frame clones and drops some. The sample has 50,000 or so clones, roughly 71% seen once. This sample was included in a study of cytomegalovirus exposure and HLA in healthy donors. The length of the CDR3 is 15 residues. Germline V gene data show CDR1 as MNHEY and CDR2 as SVGAGI. V was cut by 5 bases and J by 0 bases, with 11 bases left in between. Study-level points and caveats: Per a later analysis, HLA-associated TCR beta chains showed more clonal expansion than other, equally common TCR beta chains. Being productive about 90% or about 30% of the time was typical of most TCR beta V segments in an earlier analysis. Later on, a genetic analysis was performed. It linked a missense variant in DCLRE1C with V- and J-gene trimming of TCR beta.

Sequencing was carried out using PBMCs. The chain employs TRBV6-5 and TRBJ1-5; D gene ambiguous. The source is a man aged 35 to 55 in good health and CMV-seropositive. CDR3 sequence reads: CASSKFQYSNQPQHF. CDR3 DNA sequence: TGTGCCAGCAGTAAGTTCCAGTATAGCAATCAGCCCCAGCATTTT.